These 31 T cell receptor beta chains were all obtained from the same sample, sequenced in a study of shared clonotypes between healthy human individuals. Assay: immunoSEQ multiplex PCR; the TCRdb copy retains only in-frame clones and omits some. The sample holds millions of clones; around 94% are singletons and the top ten take about 0.13%. Input material: naive CD4+ T cells sorted from blood. The subset is: CD45RA+ positively selected. The source is a man between 18 and 35 years old in good health.

This chain connects TRBV5-1 to TRBJ2-7, with unresolved D. In germline, CDR1 is SGHRS, CDR2 YFSETQ. This CDR3 comprises 13 residues. V was cut by 0 bases and J by 4 bases, with 8 bases left in between. CDR3 DNA: TGCGCCAGCAGCTTGGAACCTACGTACGAGCAGTACTTC. It codes for CASSLEPTYEQYF.

This chain uses TRBV28 with TRBJ1-2; TRBD1 agrees at 9 bases. This CDR3 region has 14 residues. Trimming removed 5 bases from V and 2 bases from J; junction bases left unmatched: 3. Germline values: CDR1 MDHEN, CDR2 SYDVKM. This CDR3 reads CASSVGTGNYGYTF. The CDR3 nucleotides are TGTGCCAGCAGTGTTGGGACAGGGAACTATGGCTACACCTTC.

V and J are TRBV7-2 and TRBJ1-3; D is ambiguous. Germline-derived CDR1 and CDR2 are SGHTA and FQGNSA. CDR3 length: 13 residues. V gave up 8 bases and J gave up 4 bases, with 12 bases separating them. DNA for the CDR3: TGTGCCAGCCAGAATGCGGCGGGAAACACCATATATTTT. As protein: CASQNAAGNTIYF.

On this clone: Other DNA sequences from this sample encode an identical CDR3 as well. The genes are TRBV7-9 and TRBJ2-3; D unclear. Germline V gives CDR1 SEHNR, CDR2 FQNEAQ (reference sequence). With 1 base removed from V and 6 bases from J, the gap between germline ends came to 5 bases. This CDR3 spans 12 amino acids. The CDR3 sequence: CASSLVGDTQYF. The CDR3, as DNA: TGTGCCAGCAGCTTAGTGGGTGATACGCAGTATTTT.

This chain connects TRBV10-2 to TRBJ1-5, with a tentative D call TRBD1 (5 bases). CDR3 length equals 16 residues. V lost 7 bases and J lost 1, with 17 bases in between. The germline V gene encodes CDR1 WSHSY and CDR2 SAAADI. CDR3 bases: TGCGCCAGCACCCCCGGGGGGAGAGGCAGCAATCAGCCCCAGCATTTT. Translation gives CASTPGGRGSNQPQHF.

The chain links TRBV6-5 to TRBJ1-6; D may be TRBD1 (6 bases). Trimming took off 4 bases at V and 7 bases at J, with 11 bases between the two ends. Germline CDR1 is MNHEY and CDR2 is SVGAGI. The CDR3 extends over 14 amino acids. The CDR3 region is CASSWGDKNSPLHF. CDR3 sequence (DNA): TGTGCCAGCAGTTGGGGGGACAAGAATTCACCCCTCCACTTT.

This chain joins TRBV6-5 and TRBJ1-6, with D maybe TRBD1 (5 bases). The CDR3 spans 14 residues. From germline, CDR1 is MNHEY and CDR2 SVGAGI. V lost 5 bases to trimming and J lost 6 bases, with 11 bases between them. The CDR3 sequence is CASSRDASNSPLHF. In DNA form, the CDR3 reads TGTGCCAGCAGTAGGGACGCCAGTAATTCACCCCTCCACTTT.

The CDR3, as DNA: TGTGCCAGCAGCCTAGTTGACAGGGCTCGTTCGGTCATATATTTT. Translation gives CASSLVDRARSVIYF. The V gene is TRBV21-1, the J gene TRBJ1-3; TRBD1 is the table's D call and was not checked against the DNA. TRBV21-1 is an annotated pseudogene. The CDR3 is 15 residues long.

The rearrangement links TRBV11-2 to TRBJ2-5, with TRBD1 matching 8 bases. V lost 4 bases and J lost 0; bases outside the gene matches: 4. Germline CDR1 is SGHAT and CDR2 is FQNNGV. The CDR3 sequence is 15 residues long. The DNA of the CDR3 is TGTGCCAGCAGCTGGGGACAGGTGGACCAAGAGACCCAGTACTTC. This translates into CASSWGQVDQETQYF.

The chain joins TRBV6-1 to TRBJ2-7, with 7 bases lining up with TRBD2. V lost 6 bases and J lost 2; bases outside the gene matches: 7. The CDR3 contains 14 residues. Germline-derived CDR1 and CDR2 are MNHNS and SASEGT. The CDR3: CASRVGGGTYEQYF. The CDR3 region has the DNA TGTGCCAGCAGAGTGGGGGGAGGGACCTACGAGCAGTACTTC.

The chain joins TRBV11-2 to TRBJ2-1, with 12 bases that match TRBD2. J gave up 8 bases and V 5 bases, and 4 bases lay outside the gene matches. The germline V gene encodes CDR1 SGHAT and CDR2 FQNNGV. This CDR3 region has 14 residues. Here the CDR3 reads CASSGLAGRHEQFF. The CDR3 bases are TGTGCCAGCAGCGGACTAGCGGGACGCCATGAGCAGTTCTTC. Full variable domain (missing parts from reference TRBV11-2 and TRBJ2-1): EAGVAQSPRYKIIEKRQSVAFWCNPISGHATLYWYQQILGQGPKLLIQFQNNGVVDDSQLPKDRFSAERLKGVDSTLKIQPAKLEDSAVYLCASSGLAGRHEQFFGPGTRLTVL.

V and J are TRBV27 and TRBJ1-2, with unresolved D. V lost 7 bases and J lost 2, with 23 bases in between. The CDR3 totals 17 residues. The germline gives CDR1 MNHEY, CDR2 SMNVEV (reference sequence). CDR3 in amino acids: CASTSIMGNMNNYGYTF. CDR3 bases: TGTGCCAGCACTTCTATAATGGGAAACATGAACAACTATGGCTACACCTTC.

On this clone itself: This same CDR3 is encoded by further DNA sequences in the sample. This chain uses TRBV9 with TRBJ2-2, with TRBD1 identical over 9 bases. Germline trimming cut 3 bases from V and 7 bases from J; bases unmatched to any gene: 7. The germline gives CDR1 SGDLS, CDR2 YYNGEE. The CDR3 consists of 15 residues. The CDR3 DNA reads TGTGCCAGCAGCGCCGGACAGGGGAGGAGCGGGGAGCTGTTTTTT. It is translated as CASSAGQGRSGELFF.

A word on this clone: The same CDR3 can be traced to other DNA sequences in this sample. The chain is built from TRBV28 and TRBJ1-4; a possible D gene is TRBD1 (5 bases). Germline V gene lookup returns CDR1 MDHEN and CDR2 SYDVKM. V lost 3 bases to trimming and J lost 4 bases, with 12 bases between them. This CDR3 has 15 residues. CDR3 DNA sequence: TGTGCCAGCAGTTTGGGAGGGACGGTTAATGAAAAACTGTTTTTT. It is translated as CASSLGGTVNEKLFF.

The CDR3 loop reads CASSPTGGPTQHF. CDR3 coding DNA: TGTGCCAGCAGTCCCACCGGGGGGCCTACCCAGCATTTT. The rearrangement links TRBV28 to TRBJ1-5; perhaps TRBD1 as D (6 bases). CDR1 is MDHEN, CDR2 SYDVKM, per germline. Trimming stripped 5 bases from V and 11 bases from J, with 16 bases between. This CDR3 has 13 residues.

This chain uses TRBV2 with TRBJ1-5; D is undetermined. The germline V and J ends were trimmed by 8 bases and 5 bases, with 16 bases remaining between them. The CDR3 extends over 14 amino acids. Germline V gene lookup returns CDR1 SNHLY and CDR2 FYNNEI. In nucleotides, the CDR3 is TGTGCCAGCGCTAACAATCTCCCGTATCAGCCCCAGCATTTT. Translating it yields CASANNLPYQPQHF.

The chain carries TRBV6-5 and TRBJ1-3; D not certain. V was shortened by 6 bases and J by 3 bases, with 3 bases between the two germline ends. The CDR3 contains 11 residues. Germline lookup yields CDR1 MNHEY and CDR2 SVGAGI. CDR3 DNA: TGTGCCAGCAGAAATGGAAACACCATATATTTT. This translates into CASRNGNTIYF.

The J gene is TRBJ2-5, the V gene TRBV6-1; 7 nucleotides line up with TRBD1. Losses at the gene ends were 1 base for V and 5 bases for J; bases not matched to a gene: 10. This CDR3 contains 16 residues. The germline V gene has CDR1 MNHNS and CDR2 SASEGT. The CDR3 DNA sequence: TGTGCCAGCAGTGAAGACCTAAAGGGGGCAGGGGAGACCCAGTACTTC. Residues: CASSEDLKGAGETQYF.

The chain carries TRBV19 and TRBJ2-5, with TRBD2 identical over 9 bases. The CDR3 loop spans 15 amino acids. Per the germline V gene, CDR1 is LNHDA and CDR2 is SQIVND (reference sequence). With V trimmed by 5 bases and J by 5 bases, 9 bases remained unmatched. CDR3 sequence reads: CASSRLADWVETQYF. In nucleotides, the CDR3 is TGTGCCAGTAGTCGACTAGCGGACTGGGTGGAGACCCAGTACTTC. Drawing the rest from reference TRBV19 and TRBJ2-5, the complete variable domain is DGGITQSPKYLFRKEGQNVTLSCEQNLNHDAMYWYRQDPGQGLRLIYYSQIVNDFQKGDIAEGYSVSREKKESFPLTVTSAQKNPTAFYLCASSRLADWVETQYFGPGTRLLVL.

V is TRBV10-1 and J is TRBJ2-1; D is uncertain. Trimming shortened V by 4 bases and J by 6 bases, and 7 bases separated the two germline ends. The CDR3 contains 12 residues. The germline V gene encodes CDR1 WNHNN and CDR2 SYGVQD (reference sequence). CDR3 in amino acids: CASSAQGNEQFF. The CDR3 nucleotides are TGCGCCAGCAGTGCTCAAGGCAATGAGCAGTTCTTC.

The gene calls are TRBV6-5 and TRBJ1-6, with D hard to call. The CDR3 is 14 amino acids. Trimming removed 0 bases from V and 10 bases from J, with 10 bases in between. The germline V gene has CDR1 MNHEY and CDR2 SVGAGI. CDR3 region: CASSYSPGRSPLHF. The CDR3 DNA reads TGTGCCAGCAGTTACTCTCCCGGCCGATCACCCCTCCACTTT.

The J gene is TRBJ1-6, the V gene TRBV10-3; tentative D call: TRBD1 (6 bases). Trimming stripped 3 bases from V and 6 bases from J, with 24 bases between. Germline assignment: CDR1 ENHRY and CDR2 SYGVKD. The CDR3 is 19 amino acids. In DNA, the CDR3 is TGTGCCATCAGTGACCTCGCCCTAGGGCCAGGGGCGGGTAATTCACCCCTCCACTTT. It codes for CAISDLALGPGAGNSPLHF.

J is TRBJ2-7 and V is TRBV4-1; no firm D call. Germline CDR1 MGHRA, CDR2 YSYEKL. CDR3 size: 14 residues. V gave up 3 bases and J gave up 2 bases, with 11 bases separating them. DNA for the CDR3: TGCGCCAGCAGCCATGAATATAGGGCCTACGAGCAGTACTTC. This codes for CASSHEYRAYEQYF.

Regarding this clone: Within the sample, other DNA sequences also encode this same CDR3. This chain links TRBV19 with TRBJ1-6; D not certain. The CDR3 contains 12 residues. Trimming removed 2 bases at V and 6 bases at J, with 2 bases between. The germline V gene encodes CDR1 LNHDA and CDR2 SQIVND (reference sequence). CDR3 region: CASSISNSPLHF. CDR3 DNA: TGTGCCAGTAGTATAAGTAATTCACCCCTCCACTTT.

The genes are TRBV21-1 and TRBJ1-3; the D call of TRBD1 is as the table states it, not checked on the DNA. TRBV21-1 is annotated as a pseudogene. The CDR3 consists of 16 residues. CDR3 nucleotide sequence: TGTGCCAGCAGCATGGGCCAGGATCTCTCTGGAAACACCATATATTTT. It encodes CASSMGQDLSGNTIYF.

This clone was found once. The chain links TRBV7-2 to TRBJ2-7; D gene unclear. This CDR3 contains 12 residues. Deletions cut 0 bases from V and 7 bases from J, with 7 bases between. In germline, CDR1 is SGHTA, CDR2 FQGNSA. CDR3: CASSLARLEQYF. CDR3 nucleotide sequence: TGTGCCAGCAGCTTAGCGCGTTTGGAGCAGTACTTC.

This clone showed up just once. This chain joins TRBV27 and TRBJ1-5; D gene uncertain. Trimming cost V 5 bases and J 0 bases, with 14 bases left between them. The germline V gene has CDR1 MNHEY and CDR2 SMNVEV (reference sequence). The length of the CDR3 is 16 residues. For the CDR3, the DNA is TGTGCCAGCAGTCAGTTTTCAGATTATAGCAATCAGCCCCAGCATTTT. Its translation: CASSQFSDYSNQPQHF.

The chain links TRBV29-1 to TRBJ1-1; a weak D match, TRBD1 (5 bases). CDR1 is SQVTM, CDR2 ANQGSEA, per germline. CDR3 length equals 13 residues. V was cut by 6 bases and J by 6 bases, with 17 bases left in between. The CDR3 nucleotides read TGCAGCGTCAAACCGGCGGGGGTTCCTGAAGCTTTCTTT. It translates to CSVKPAGVPEAFF.

The chain carries TRBV5-5 and TRBJ1-6; 7 bases align to TRBD1. Germline CDR1 SGHKS, CDR2 YYEKEE (reference sequence). Unmatched junction bases numbered 5, after V lost 4 bases and J lost 7 bases. The CDR3 covers 14 residues. The CDR3 DNA sequence: TGTGCCAGCAGCGCACCGGGACAGAATTCACCCCTCCACTTT. It is translated as CASSAPGQNSPLHF. The full variable domain, its missing parts supplied by reference TRBV5-5 and TRBJ1-6, is DAGVTQSPTHLIKTRGQQVTLRCSPISGHKSVSWYQQVLGQGPQFIFQYYEKEERGRGNFPDRFSARQFPNYSSELNVNALLLGDSALYLCASSAPGQNSPLHFGNGTRLTVT.

V is TRBV4-1 and J is TRBJ1-3; D not resolved. Germline V gene data show CDR1 as MGHRA and CDR2 as YSYEKL. The V end lost 1 base, the J end lost 0 bases, and 16 bases lay between the germline ends. The CDR3 runs 18 residues. CDR3 DNA sequence: TGCGCCAGCAGCCAAGCTGGAATGGACGGGAGCTCTGGAAACACCATATATTTT. Protein: CASSQAGMDGSSGNTIYF.

Comments on this clone: The junction departs from the called germline gene at one end, perhaps through a read error. The chain combines TRBV27 with TRBJ1-6; 9 bases line up with TRBD1. In germline, CDR1 is MNHEY, CDR2 SMNVEV (reference sequence). This CDR3 has 15 residues. The CDR3 loop is CATSPDRGYNSPLHF. The CDR3 region has the DNA TGTGCCACCAGTCCGGACAGGGGATATAATTCACCCCTCCACTTT.